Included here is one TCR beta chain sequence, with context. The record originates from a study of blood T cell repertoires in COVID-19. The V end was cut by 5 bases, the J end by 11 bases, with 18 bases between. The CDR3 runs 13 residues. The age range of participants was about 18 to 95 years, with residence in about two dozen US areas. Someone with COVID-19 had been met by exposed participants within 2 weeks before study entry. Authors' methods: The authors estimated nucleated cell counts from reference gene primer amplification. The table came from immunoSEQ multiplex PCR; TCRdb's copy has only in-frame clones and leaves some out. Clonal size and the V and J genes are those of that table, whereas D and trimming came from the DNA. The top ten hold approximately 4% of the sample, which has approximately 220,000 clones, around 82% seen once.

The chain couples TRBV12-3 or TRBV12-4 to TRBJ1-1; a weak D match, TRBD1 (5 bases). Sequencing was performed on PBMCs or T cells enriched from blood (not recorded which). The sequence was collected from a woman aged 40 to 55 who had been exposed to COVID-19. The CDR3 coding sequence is TGTGCCAGCAGTGGCCCTGGGTTGACAGATGCTTTCTTT. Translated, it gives CASSGPGLTDAFF.